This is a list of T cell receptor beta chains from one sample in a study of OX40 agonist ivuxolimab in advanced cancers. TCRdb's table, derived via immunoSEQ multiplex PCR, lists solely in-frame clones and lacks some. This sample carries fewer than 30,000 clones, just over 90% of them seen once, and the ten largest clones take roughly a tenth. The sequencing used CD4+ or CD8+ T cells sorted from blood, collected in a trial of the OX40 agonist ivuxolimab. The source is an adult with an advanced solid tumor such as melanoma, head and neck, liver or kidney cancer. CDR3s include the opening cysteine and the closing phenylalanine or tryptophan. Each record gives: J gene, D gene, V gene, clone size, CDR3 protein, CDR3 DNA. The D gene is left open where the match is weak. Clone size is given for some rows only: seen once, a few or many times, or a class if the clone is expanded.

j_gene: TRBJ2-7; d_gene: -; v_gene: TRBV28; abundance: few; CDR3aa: CASSKLTLPYEQYF; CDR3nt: TGTGCCAGCAGCAAATTGACACTTCCCTACGAGCAGTACTTC
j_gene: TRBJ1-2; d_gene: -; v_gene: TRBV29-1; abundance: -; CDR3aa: CSVTGIRYGYTF; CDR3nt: TGCAGCGTAACAGGGATCCGCTATGGCTACACCTTC
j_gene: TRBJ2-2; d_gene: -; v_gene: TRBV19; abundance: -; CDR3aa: CASSIDGNTGELFF; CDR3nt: TGTGCCAGTAGTATAGATGGAAACACCGGGGAGCTGTTTTTT
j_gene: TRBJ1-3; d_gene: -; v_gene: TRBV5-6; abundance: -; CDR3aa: CASSWGTGPTTIYF; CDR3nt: TGTGCCAGCAGCTGGGGAACGGGTCCTACCACCATATATTTT
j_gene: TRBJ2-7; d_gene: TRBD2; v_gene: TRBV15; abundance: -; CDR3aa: CATSRGLADSYEQYF; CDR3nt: TGTGCCACCAGCAGGGGACTAGCGGACTCCTACGAGCAGTACTTC
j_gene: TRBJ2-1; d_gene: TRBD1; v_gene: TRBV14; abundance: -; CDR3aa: CASRPDRGSHKNNEQFF; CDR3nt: TGTGCCAGCAGGCCTGACAGGGGGTCCCATAAGAACAATGAGCAGTTCTTC
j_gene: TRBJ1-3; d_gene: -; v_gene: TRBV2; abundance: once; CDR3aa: CARDSQEGGSGNTIYF; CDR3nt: TGTGCCAGGGATTCCCAGGAGGGCGGCTCTGGAAACACCATATATTTT
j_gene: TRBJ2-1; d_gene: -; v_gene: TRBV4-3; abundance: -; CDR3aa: CASSRLTRSSYNEQFF; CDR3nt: TGCGCCAGCAGCCGCCTGACCCGGAGCTCCTACAATGAGCAGTTCTTC
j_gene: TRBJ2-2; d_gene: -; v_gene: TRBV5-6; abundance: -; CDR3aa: CASTIGGGLETGELFF; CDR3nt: TGTGCCAGCACCATTGGTGGGGGGCTAGAGACCGGGGAGCTGTTTTTT
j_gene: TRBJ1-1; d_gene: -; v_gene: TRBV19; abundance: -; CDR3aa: CATTGGFNTEAFF; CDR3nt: TGTGCCACCACGGGGGGCTTTAACACTGAAGCTTTCTTT
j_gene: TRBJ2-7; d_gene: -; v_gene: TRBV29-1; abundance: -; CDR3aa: CSVEDPAGDYEQYF; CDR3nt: TGCAGCGTTGAAGATCCGGCAGGAGACTACGAGCAGTACTTC
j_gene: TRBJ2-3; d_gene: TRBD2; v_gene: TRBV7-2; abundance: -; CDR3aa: CASSLAAGGITDTQYF; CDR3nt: TGTGCCAGCAGCTTAGCAGCGGGAGGGATCACAGATACGCAGTATTTT
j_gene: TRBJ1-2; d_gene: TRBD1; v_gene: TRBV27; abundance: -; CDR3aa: CASSLARTGGSYGYTF; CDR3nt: TGTGCCAGCAGTTTAGCTCGGACAGGGGGTTCCTATGGCTACACCTTC
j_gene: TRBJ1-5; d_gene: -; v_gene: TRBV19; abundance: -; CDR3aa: CATREGSQPQHF; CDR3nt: TGTGCCACCAGAGAGGGGAGCCAGCCCCAGCATTTT
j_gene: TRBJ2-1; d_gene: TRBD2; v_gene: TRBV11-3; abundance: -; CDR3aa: CASSPPGVAGANNEQFF; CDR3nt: TGTGCCAGCAGTCCCCCCGGGGTAGCGGGGGCAAACAATGAGCAGTTCTTC
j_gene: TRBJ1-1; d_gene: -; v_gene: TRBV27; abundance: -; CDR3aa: CASSFAGITEAFF; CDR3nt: TGTGCCAGCAGTTTTGCAGGGATCACTGAAGCTTTCTTT
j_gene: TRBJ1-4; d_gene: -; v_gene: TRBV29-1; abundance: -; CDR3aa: CSVVVLPGEKLFF; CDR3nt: TGCAGCGTTGTTGTACTTCCCGGTGAAAAACTGTTTTTT
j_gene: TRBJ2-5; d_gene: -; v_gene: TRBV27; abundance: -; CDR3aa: CASSLGGYQETQYF; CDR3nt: TGTGCCAGCAGTTTGGGGGGATACCAAGAGACCCAGTACTTC
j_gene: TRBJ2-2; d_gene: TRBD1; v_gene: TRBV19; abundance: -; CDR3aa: CASSIGRGRELFF; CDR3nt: TGTGCCAGTAGTATTGGCAGGGGGAGGGAGCTGTTTTTT
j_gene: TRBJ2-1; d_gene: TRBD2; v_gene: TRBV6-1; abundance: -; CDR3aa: CASSEGLGGERTSGYTNEQFF; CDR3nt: TGTGCCAGCAGTGAAGGGCTTGGGGGTGAGAGGACTAGCGGGTATACAAATGAGCAGTTCTTC
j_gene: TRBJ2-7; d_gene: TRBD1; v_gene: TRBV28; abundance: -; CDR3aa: CASRQGQGIYEQYF; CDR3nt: TGTGCCAGCAGGCAGGGACAGGGTATCTACGAGCAGTACTTC
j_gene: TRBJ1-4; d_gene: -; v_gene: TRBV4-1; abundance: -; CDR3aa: CASSQSPPMGFF; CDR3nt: TGCGCCAGCAGCCAAAGTCCCCCGATGGGGTTTTTT
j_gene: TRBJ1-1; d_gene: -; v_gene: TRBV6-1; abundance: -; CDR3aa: CAIRFSMNTEAFF; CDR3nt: TGTGCCATTCGATTTTCGATGAACACTGAAGCTTTCTTT
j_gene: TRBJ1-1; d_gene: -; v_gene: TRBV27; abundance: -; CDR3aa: CASSPWGTGTEAFF; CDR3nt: TGTGCCAGCAGTCCCTGGGGCACCGGCACTGAAGCTTTCTTT
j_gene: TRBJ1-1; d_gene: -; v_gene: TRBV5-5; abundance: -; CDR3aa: CASSFQGMDTEAFF; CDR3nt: TGTGCCAGCAGCTTCCAGGGGATGGACACTGAAGCTTTCTTT
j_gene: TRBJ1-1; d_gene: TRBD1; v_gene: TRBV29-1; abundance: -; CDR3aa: CSVDRGLRNTEAFF; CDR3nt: TGCAGCGTTGATAGGGGGCTGAGGAACACTGAAGCTTTCTTT
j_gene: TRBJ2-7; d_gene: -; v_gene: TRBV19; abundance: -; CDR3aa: CASSIDRAGYEQYF; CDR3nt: TGTGCCAGTAGTATAGACAGGGCAGGGTACGAGCAGTACTTC
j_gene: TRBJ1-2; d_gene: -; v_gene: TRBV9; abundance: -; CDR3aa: CASSVQEGLGSGYTF; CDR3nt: TGTGCCAGCAGCGTACAGGAGGGACTCGGATCTGGCTACACCTTC
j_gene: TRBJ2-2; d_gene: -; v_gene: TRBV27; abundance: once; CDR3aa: CASSSGPGAGTGELFF; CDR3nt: TGTGCCAGCAGTTCCGGGCCTGGGGCAGGCACCGGGGAGCTGTTTTTT
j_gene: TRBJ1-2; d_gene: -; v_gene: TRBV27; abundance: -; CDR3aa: CASWGSYGYTF; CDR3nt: TGTGCCAGCTGGGGTTCCTATGGCTACACCTTC
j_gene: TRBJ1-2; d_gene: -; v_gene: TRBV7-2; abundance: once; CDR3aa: CASSLWDNGLYGYTF; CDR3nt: TGTGCCAGCAGCCTTTGGGACAATGGACTCTATGGCTACACCTTC
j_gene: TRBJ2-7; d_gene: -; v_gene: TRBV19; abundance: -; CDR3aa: CASSITGRAYEQYF; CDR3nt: TGTGCCAGTAGTATAACGGGGCGGGCCTACGAGCAGTACTTC
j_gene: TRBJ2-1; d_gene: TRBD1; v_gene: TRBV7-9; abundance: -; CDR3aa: CASSSGQGAYNEQFF; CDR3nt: TGTGCCAGCAGCTCCGGACAGGGGGCCTACAATGAGCAGTTCTTC
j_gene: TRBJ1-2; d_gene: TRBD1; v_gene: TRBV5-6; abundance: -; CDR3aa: CASSWAGQDNYGYTF; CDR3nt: TGTGCCAGCAGCTGGGCGGGACAGGATAACTATGGCTACACCTTC
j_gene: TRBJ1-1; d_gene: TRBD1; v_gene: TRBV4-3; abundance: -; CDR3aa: CASSQDGVGQGADTEAFF; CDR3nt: TGCGCCAGCAGCCAAGATGGGGTGGGACAGGGGGCCGACACTGAAGCTTTCTTT
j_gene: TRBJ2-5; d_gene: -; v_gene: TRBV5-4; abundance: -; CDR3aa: CASSSGLTETQYF; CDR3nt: TGTGCCAGCAGCTCAGGACTAACAGAGACCCAGTACTTC